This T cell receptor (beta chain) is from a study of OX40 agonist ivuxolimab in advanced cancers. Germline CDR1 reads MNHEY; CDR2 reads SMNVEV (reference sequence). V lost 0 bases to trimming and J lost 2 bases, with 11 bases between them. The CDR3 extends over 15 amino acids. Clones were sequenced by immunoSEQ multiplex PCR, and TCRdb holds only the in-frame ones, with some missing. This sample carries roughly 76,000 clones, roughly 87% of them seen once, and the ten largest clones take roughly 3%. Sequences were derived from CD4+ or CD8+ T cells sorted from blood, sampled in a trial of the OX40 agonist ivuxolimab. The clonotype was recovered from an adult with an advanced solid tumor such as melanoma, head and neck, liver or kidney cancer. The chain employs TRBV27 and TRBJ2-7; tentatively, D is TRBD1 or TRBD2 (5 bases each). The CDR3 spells CASSLSLAGPYEQYF. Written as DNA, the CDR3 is TGTGCCAGCAGTTTATCGCTAGCAGGGCCCTACGAGCAGTACTTC.